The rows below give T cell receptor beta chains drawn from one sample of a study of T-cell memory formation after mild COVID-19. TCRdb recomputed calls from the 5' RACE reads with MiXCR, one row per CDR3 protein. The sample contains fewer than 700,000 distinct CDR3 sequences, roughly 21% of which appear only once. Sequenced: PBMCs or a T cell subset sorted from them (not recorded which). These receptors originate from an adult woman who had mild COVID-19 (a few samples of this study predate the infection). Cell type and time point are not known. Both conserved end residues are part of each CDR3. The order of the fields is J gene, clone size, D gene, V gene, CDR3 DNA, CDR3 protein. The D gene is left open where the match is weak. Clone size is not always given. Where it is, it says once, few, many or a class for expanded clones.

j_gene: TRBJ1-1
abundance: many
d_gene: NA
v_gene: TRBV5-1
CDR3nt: TGCGCCAGCAGCTTGTTCCCAAACAGGGATAGTGAAGCTTTCTTT
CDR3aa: CASSLFPNRDSEAFF

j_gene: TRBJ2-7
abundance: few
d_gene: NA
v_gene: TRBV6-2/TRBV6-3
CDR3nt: TGTGCCAGCAGTCAGGGACTGGCTGAGCAGTACTTC
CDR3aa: CASSQGLAEQYF

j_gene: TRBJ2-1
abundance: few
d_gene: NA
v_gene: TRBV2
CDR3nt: TGTGCCAGCAGTGAGACCAGAACGCGTGAGCAGTTCTTC
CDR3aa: CASSETRTREQFF

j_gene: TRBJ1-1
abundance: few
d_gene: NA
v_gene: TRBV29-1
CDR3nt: TGCAGTGTGAGTCCCCTCATGAACACTGAAGCTTTCTTT
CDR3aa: CSVSPLMNTEAFF

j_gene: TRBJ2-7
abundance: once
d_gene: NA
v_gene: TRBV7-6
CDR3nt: TGTGCCAGCAGCCCTAGCGACAGGTACGAGCAGTACTTC
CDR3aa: CASSPSDRYEQYF

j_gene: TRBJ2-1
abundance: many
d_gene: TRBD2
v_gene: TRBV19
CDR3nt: TGTGCCAGTAGTATAGTCGGGGGGGCCTCGGGTCCGCACAATGAGCAGTTCTTC
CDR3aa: CASSIVGGASGPHNEQFF

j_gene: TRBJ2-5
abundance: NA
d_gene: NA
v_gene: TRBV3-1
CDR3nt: TGTGCCAGCAGCGATGGTTGGCAGGTTGGGCAGACCCAGTACTTC
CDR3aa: CASSDGWQVGQTQYF

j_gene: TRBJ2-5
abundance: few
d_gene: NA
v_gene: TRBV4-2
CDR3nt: TGTGCCAGCAGCACCAATTGGGGTGATGAGGAGACCCAGTACTTC
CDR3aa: CASSTNWGDEETQYF

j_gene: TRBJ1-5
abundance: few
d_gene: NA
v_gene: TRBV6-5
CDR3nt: TGTGCCAGCAGTTACTCTGCGTCGCATAGCAATCAGCCCCAGCATTTT
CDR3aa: CASSYSASHSNQPQHF

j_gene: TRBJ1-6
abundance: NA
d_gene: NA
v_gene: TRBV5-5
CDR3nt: TGTGCCAGCAGCTTGGTTGATTATAATTCACCCCTCCACTTT
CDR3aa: CASSLVDYNSPLHF

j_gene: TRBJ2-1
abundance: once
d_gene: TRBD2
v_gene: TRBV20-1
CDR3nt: TGCAGTGCTACCTCCGGGACTAGCGGGAGCAATGAGCAGTTCTTC
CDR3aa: CSATSGTSGSNEQFF

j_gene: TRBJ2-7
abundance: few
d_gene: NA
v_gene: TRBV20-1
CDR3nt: TGCAGTGCTAGAAGCGGCGGGGCCTACGAGCAGTACTTC
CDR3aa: CSARSGGAYEQYF

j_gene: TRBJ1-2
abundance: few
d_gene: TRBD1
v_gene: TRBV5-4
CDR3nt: TGTGCCAGCAGTCGACAGGGGCCTAACTATGGCTACACCTTC
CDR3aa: CASSRQGPNYGYTF

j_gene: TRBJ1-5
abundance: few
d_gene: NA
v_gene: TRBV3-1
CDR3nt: TGTGCCAGCAGCGGGGGTGTCAATCAGCCCCAGCATTTT
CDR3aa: CASSGGVNQPQHF

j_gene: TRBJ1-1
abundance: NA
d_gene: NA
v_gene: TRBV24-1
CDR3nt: TGTGTTACAGGGTCCACTGAAGCTTTCTTT
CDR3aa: CVTGSTEAFF